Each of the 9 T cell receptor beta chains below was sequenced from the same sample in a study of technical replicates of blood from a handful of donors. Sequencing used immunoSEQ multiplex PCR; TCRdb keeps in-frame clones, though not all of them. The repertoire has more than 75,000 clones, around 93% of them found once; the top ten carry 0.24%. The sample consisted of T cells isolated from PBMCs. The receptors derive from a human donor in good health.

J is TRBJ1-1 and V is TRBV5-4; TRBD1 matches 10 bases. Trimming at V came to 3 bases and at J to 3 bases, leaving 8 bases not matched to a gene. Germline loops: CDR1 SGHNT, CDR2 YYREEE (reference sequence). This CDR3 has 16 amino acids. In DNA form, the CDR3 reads TGTGCCAGCAGCTCCCTTAGACAGGGGGCAGACACTGAAGCTTTCTTT. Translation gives CASSSLRQGADTEAFF.

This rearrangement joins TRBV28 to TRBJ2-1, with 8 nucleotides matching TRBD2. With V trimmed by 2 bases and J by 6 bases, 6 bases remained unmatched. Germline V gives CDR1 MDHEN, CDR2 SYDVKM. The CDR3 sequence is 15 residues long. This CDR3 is CASSLASGRFNEQFF. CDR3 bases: TGTGCCAGCAGTTTAGCCAGCGGGAGATTCAATGAGCAGTTCTTC.

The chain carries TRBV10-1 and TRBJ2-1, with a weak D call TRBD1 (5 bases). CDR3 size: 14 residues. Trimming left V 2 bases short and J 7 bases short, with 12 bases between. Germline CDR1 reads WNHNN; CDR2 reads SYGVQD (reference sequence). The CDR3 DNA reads TGCGCCAGCAGTGAGAGCAGGGCGAAGAATGAGCAGTTCTTC. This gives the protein CASSESRAKNEQFF.

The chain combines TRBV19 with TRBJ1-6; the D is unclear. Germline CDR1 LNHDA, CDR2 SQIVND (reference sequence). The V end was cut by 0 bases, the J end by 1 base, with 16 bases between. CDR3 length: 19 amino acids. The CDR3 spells CASSIDIGRVQSYNSPLHF. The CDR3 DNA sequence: TGTGCCAGTAGTATAGATATCGGCCGGGTACAATCCTATAATTCACCCCTCCACTTT.

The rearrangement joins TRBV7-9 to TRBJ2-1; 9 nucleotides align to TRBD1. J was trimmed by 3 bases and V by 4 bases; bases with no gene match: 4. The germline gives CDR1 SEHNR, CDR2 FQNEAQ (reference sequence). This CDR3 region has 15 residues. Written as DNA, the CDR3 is TGTGCCAGCAGCTCCACGGGACAGGGCTACAATGAGCAGTTCTTC. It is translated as CASSSTGQGYNEQFF.

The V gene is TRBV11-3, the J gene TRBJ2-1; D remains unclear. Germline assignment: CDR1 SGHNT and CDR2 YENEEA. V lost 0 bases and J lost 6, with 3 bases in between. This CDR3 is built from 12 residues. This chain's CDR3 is CASSLDINEQFF. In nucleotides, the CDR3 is TGTGCCAGCAGCTTAGATATCAATGAGCAGTTCTTC.

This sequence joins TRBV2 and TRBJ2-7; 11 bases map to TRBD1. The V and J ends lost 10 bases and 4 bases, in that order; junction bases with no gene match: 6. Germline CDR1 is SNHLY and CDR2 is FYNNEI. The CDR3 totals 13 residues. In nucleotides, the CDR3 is TGTGCCACCGGACAGGGGGCGCGATACGAGCAGTACTTC. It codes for CATGQGARYEQYF.

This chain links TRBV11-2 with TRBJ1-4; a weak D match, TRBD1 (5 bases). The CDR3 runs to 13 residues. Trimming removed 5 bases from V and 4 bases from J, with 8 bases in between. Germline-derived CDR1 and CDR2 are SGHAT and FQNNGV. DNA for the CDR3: TGTGCCAGCAGCCCGCAGGGTAATGAAAAACTGTTTTTT. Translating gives CASSPQGNEKLFF.

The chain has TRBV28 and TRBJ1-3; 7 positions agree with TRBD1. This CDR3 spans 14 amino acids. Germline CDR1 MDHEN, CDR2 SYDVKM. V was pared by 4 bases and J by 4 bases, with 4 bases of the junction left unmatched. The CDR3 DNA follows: TGTGCCAGCAGTTCGACAGGGAAAGGAAACACCATATATTTT. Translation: CASSSTGKGNTIYF.